A selection of T cell receptor beta chains follows, all from one sample in a study of blood T cells in healthy people across ages. TCRdb passed the 5' RACE reads through MiXCR, listing each CDR3 protein once. In the table there are 920,000 or so distinct CDR3 sequences, 45% of which are singletons. Sequencing was carried out using blood. These receptors came from a woman in her sixties or seventies in good health. Each CDR3 is given with its conserved first and last residue. The D gene is left open where the match is weak. Size is omitted from some rows. Given values are once, few, many or a class for expanded clones.

>TRBJ1-1|TRBV4-1|-|-
CASSLRRQGNMNTEAFF
TGCGCCAGCAGCCTGAGGAGGCAGGGGAACATGAACACTGAAGCTTTCTTT
>TRBJ1-1|TRBV10-3|-|-
CAISSGGKTEAFF
TGTGCCATCAGTTCCGGGGGTAAGACTGAAGCTTTCTTT
>TRBJ2-1|TRBV7-2|-|TRBD2
CASSLVAGVVENEQFF
TGTGCCAGCAGCTTAGTGGCGGGAGTGGTTGAGAATGAGCAGTTCTTC
>TRBJ1-2|TRBV20-1|-|TRBD1
CSAMAGGPYGYTF
TGCAGTGCTATGGCAGGGGGCCCCTATGGCTACACCTTC
>TRBJ2-1|TRBV28|few|TRBD2
CASSSRTSGPRPGNEQFF
TGTGCCAGCAGTTCACGGACTAGCGGACCTAGGCCGGGGAATGAGCAGTTCTTC
>TRBJ2-7|TRBV12-3/TRBV12-4|-|TRBD2
CASSFLGRAWGQYF
TGTGCCAGCAGTTTTCTCGGGAGGGCCTGGGGGCAGTACTTC
>TRBJ2-6|TRBV15|few|TRBD1
CATSRGPQGVANVLTF
TGTGCCACCAGCAGAGGCCCTCAGGGGGTGGCCAACGTCCTGACTTTC
>TRBJ2-5|TRBV3-1|-|-
CASSHLGAADSIETQYF
TGTGCCAGCAGCCATTTAGGCGCAGCAGACTCAATCGAGACCCAGTACTTC
>TRBJ1-5|TRBV20-1|-|-
CSARGPGYSNQPQHF
TGCAGTGCTAGAGGCCCAGGTTATAGCAATCAGCCCCAGCATTTT
>TRBJ2-3|TRBV6-1|few|-
CASSDAGPDTQYF
TGTGCCAGCAGTGATGCAGGTCCAGATACGCAGTATTTT
>TRBJ2-3|TRBV20-1|-|-
CSALAAHTDTQYF
TGCAGTGCTTTAGCGGCCCACACAGATACGCAGTATTTT
>TRBJ2-1|TRBV4-3|-|-
CASSHRGDLSYNEQFF
TGCGCCAGCAGCCATAGGGGGGATTTGTCCTACAATGAGCAGTTCTTC
>TRBJ2-7|TRBV29-1|-|-
CSATGATYEQYF
TGCAGCGCAACGGGGGCAACCTACGAGCAGTACTTC
>TRBJ2-7|TRBV7-3|once|-
CASSWGGPGSQYF
TGTGCCAGCAGCTGGGGGGGGCCCGGGTCCCAGTACTTC
>TRBJ2-1|TRBV20-1|few|-
CSARIGGGYNEQFF
TGCAGTGCTAGAATAGGGGGGGGATACAATGAGCAGTTCTTC
>TRBJ1-6|TRBV7-9|-|-
CASSLGVGPNDLHF
TGTGCCAGCAGCTTAGGGGTGGGACCCAATGATCTCCACTTT
>TRBJ2-7|TRBV6-6|few|TRBD1
CASSYSGDRGHEQYF
TGTGCCAGCAGTTACTCAGGGGACAGGGGTCACGAGCAGTACTTC
>TRBJ1-5|TRBV5-1|-|TRBD1
CASSLNTGGNQPQHF
TGCGCCAGCAGCTTAAATACAGGGGGCAATCAGCCCCAGCATTTT
>TRBJ2-3|TRBV12-3/TRBV12-4|few|-
CASSLLGPNTDTQYF
TGTGCCAGCAGTTTATTGGGTCCTAACACAGATACGCAGTATTTT
>TRBJ2-2|TRBV12-3/TRBV12-4|-|-
CASSPSVGTGELFF
TGTGCCAGCAGCCCATCCGTCGGCACCGGGGAGCTGTTTTTT
>TRBJ2-7|TRBV20-1|-|TRBD2
CSATHKREQSGEQYF
TGCAGTGCTACCCACAAGCGGGAGCAATCGGGCGAGCAGTACTTC
>TRBJ1-2|TRBV12-3/TRBV12-4|few|-
CASRHYGVSLYGYTF
TGTGCCAGCAGGCATTATGGGGTCAGTTTATATGGCTACACCTTC
>TRBJ2-4|TRBV25-1|-|-
CASSESRDQGIQYF
TGTGCCAGCAGTGAAAGCCGGGACCAGGGCATTCAGTACTTC
>TRBJ2-5|TRBV7-7|-|TRBD1
CASSFNRGPQETQYF
TGTGCTAGTAGCTTTAACAGGGGGCCTCAAGAGACCCAGTACTTC
>TRBJ1-1|TRBV21-1|-|-
CASSKVRQGVPEAFF
TGTGCCAGCAGCAAAGTCAGACAGGGAGTCCCTGAAGCTTTCTTT
>TRBJ2-1|TRBV5-1|few|-
CASSLTTGQRLSFYNEQFF
TGCGCCAGCAGCCTAACGACCGGACAGAGGCTTTCCTTTTACAATGAGCAGTTCTTC
>TRBJ1-5|TRBV6-2/TRBV6-3|once|-
CASTQEAGGNQPQHF
TGTGCCAGCACCCAGGAGGCAGGCGGCAATCAGCCCCAGCATTTT
>TRBJ2-1|TRBV18|-|-
CASSPPGHNEQFF
TGTGCCAGCTCACCACCGGGGCACAATGAGCAGTTCTTC
>TRBJ2-7|TRBV9|-|-
CASSATPSYEQYF
TGTGCCAGCAGCGCGACCCCATCCTACGAGCAGTACTTC
>TRBJ2-2|TRBV19|-|TRBD2
CASSSPGLAGSAGELFF
TGTGCCAGTAGTTCACCGGGACTAGCGGGATCCGCCGGGGAGCTGTTTTTT
>TRBJ2-1|TRBV5-6|-|-
CASSLSRDPYNEQFF
TGTGCCAGCAGCTTGTCCAGGGACCCTTACAATGAGCAGTTCTTC
>TRBJ2-7|TRBV18|few|-
CASSPEDPLISYEQYF
TGTGCCAGCTCACCTGAGGACCCTCTGATCTCCTACGAGCAGTACTTC
>TRBJ2-7|TRBV12-3/TRBV12-4|-|-
CASSSGQANSEQYF
TGTGCCAGCAGTTCCGGGCAGGCGAATTCCGAGCAGTACTTC
>TRBJ2-6|TRBV5-5|few|-
CASSFSGISGANVLTF
TGTGCCAGCAGCTTCTCGGGCATCTCTGGGGCCAACGTCCTGACTTTC